This T cell receptor (beta chain) was profiled in a study of somatic mutations in cytotoxic T cells in rheumatoid arthritis (dated by TCRdb to the late 2010s). Notes on the research overall: Some V beta antibody-stained T-cell populations were flow-sorted on a FACSAria II or Sony SH800 at nearly 100% purity, and sorted V beta1+ cells also underwent TCRB sequencing. TCRB deep sequencing was performed for roughly 69 rheumatoid arthritis patients and approximately 20 healthy controls. In newly diagnosed rheumatoid arthritis without treatment, the study examined if expanded CD8+ T-cell clones harbor somatic mutations, relying on TCRB deep sequencing to characterize clonality. Median age was essentially the same in the patient group and the control group.

There are a few counts of this clone. The target of this receptor is not known. No per-base quality is available; no much larger clone lies one base away. From a lookup of the germline V gene, CDR1 and CDR2 are LGHNA and YNFKEQ. The CDR3 contains 15 residues, cysteine and phenylalanine counted. This entry keeps only the CDR3 DNA: 45 bases, framed from base 1. Compared with germline, V lacks 1 base and J lacks 5 bases; bases without a gene match: 4. The 15 to 20 healthy controls were blood donors whose buffy coats were used; they had a median age of around 59 years (range 21-70), and under 60% were female. Flow cytometry confirmed the purity of CD4+ and CD8+ cells that had been isolated by positive magnetic bead selection on an AutoMACS. Peripheral blood mononuclear cells were isolated by Ficoll-Paque PLUS density gradient separation. Using Nucleospin Tissue or Tissue XS kits, DNA was extracted from CD4-enriched, CD8-enriched or PBMC samples, with quantification by a Qubit 2.0 fluorometer.

Sequencing of TCRB CDR3 was done on genomic DNA with the immunoSEQ assay. The source study handled its data this way. Analyses were restricted to productive TCRB rearrangements. Clonality was expressed as a Shannon entropy-based productive clonality index, with each clone defined by a unique TCRB CDR3 sequence. Repertoire overlap for a pair of samples was computed from each clone's template counts relative to total templates per sample. V-gene usage from TCRB sequencing and V-gene usage measured by flow cytometry were correlated (Spearman r of around 0.6). Sourced from immuneACCESS, this table was stored by TCRdb with only in-frame sequences that have V and J called. A share of the clones is absent; for the studies checked, an unresolved V gene accounts for under half, and the remainder has no known explanation. That table supplies the V and J calls and clone size; D and trimming were determined from the DNA. This sample gives 10,000 or so clones in total; 60% to 80% of them show up just once. In total, the top ten clones hold about 21% of the sample.

Broader findings and caveats from the paper: Viral specificity could not be ruled out by absence from virus-specific databases, and the antigen targets of the expanded CD8+ clones remained unknown. CD8+ T-cell clonality did not differ significantly between rheumatoid arthritis patients and age-matched healthy controls. Several identical CD8+ TCRB sequences were found in both blood and synovial fluid, and in about an eighth of the roughly 60 patients the largest CD8+ clone exceeded 20% of CD8+ cells. The slight TRBV07 underrepresentation in patients was not adjusted for multiple comparisons. Healthy controls showed no age-related increase in CD8+ clonality, whereas patients did (Spearman r ≈ 0.49).

Sequencing used CD8+ T cells sorted from blood. The clonotype comes from a man aged 45-65 years in good health. Recombination linked TRBV4-2 to TRBJ1-1; TRBD1 fits 10 bases in the junction. The DNA sequence is given as TGTGCCAGCAGCCAAGCTAGGACAGGGGGAACTGAAGCTTTCTTT. It specifies CASSQARTGGTEAFF.